This T cell receptor beta chain was sequenced in a study of blood T cell repertoires in COVID-19. J lost 5 bases, V lost 5 bases, and 9 bases had no gene match. The CDR3 consists of 15 residues. Germline V gene data show CDR1 as SGHKS and CDR2 as YYEKEE (reference sequence). Assay used: immunoSEQ multiplex PCR; TCRdb lists only in-frame clones, some missing. The repertoire holds approximately 240,000 clones, with roughly 85% as singletons. This clone was counted a single time. The genes are TRBV5-5 and TRBJ2-2; TRBD1 agrees at 7 bases. Sequenced sample: peripheral blood. The TCR sequence derives from a man aged 50-59 years who had recovered from COVID-19. The DNA of the CDR3 is TGTGCCAGCAGATCCCAAACCAGGGGGACCGGGGAGCTGTTTTTT. It translates to CASRSQTRGTGELFF.